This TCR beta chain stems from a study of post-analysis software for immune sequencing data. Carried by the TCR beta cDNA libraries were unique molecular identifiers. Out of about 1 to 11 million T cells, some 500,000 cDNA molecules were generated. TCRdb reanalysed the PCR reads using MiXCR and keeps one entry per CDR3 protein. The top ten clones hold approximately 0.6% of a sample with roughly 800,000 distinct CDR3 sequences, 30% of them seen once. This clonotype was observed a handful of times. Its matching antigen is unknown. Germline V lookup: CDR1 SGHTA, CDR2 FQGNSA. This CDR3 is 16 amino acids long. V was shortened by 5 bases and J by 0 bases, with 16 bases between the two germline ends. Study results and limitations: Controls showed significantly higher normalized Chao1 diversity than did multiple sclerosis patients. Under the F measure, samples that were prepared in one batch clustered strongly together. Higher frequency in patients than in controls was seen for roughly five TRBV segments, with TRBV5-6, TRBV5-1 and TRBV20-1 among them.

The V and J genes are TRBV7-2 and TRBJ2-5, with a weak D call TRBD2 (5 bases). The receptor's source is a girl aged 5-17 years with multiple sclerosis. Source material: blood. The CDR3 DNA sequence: TGTGCCAGCAGCCTGGAGGCTAGCCCGTACCAAGAGACCCAGTACTTC. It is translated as CASSLEASPYQETQYF.